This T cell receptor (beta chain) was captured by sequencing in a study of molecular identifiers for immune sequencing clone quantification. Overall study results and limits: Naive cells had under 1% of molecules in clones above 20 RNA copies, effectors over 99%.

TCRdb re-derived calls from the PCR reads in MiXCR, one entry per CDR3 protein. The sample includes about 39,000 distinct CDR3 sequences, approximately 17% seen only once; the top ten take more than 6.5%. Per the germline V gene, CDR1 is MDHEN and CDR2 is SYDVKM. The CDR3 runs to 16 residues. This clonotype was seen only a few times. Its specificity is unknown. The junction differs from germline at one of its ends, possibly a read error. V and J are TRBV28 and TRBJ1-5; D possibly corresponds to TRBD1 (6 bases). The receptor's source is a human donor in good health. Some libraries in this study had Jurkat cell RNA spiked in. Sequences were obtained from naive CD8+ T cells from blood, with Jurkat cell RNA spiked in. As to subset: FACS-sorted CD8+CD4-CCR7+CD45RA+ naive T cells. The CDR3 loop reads CTSSWPGEVSNQPQHF. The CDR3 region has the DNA TGTACCAGCAGTTGGCCAGGGGAGGTGAGCAATCAGCCCCAGCATTTT.